The rows below give T cell receptor beta chains drawn from one sample of a study of OX40 agonist ivuxolimab in advanced cancers. Profiled with immunoSEQ multiplex PCR; TCRdb holds only in-frame clones, not every one. Here the sample spans tens of thousands of clones, more than 80% being singletons. The source material was CD4+ or CD8+ T cells sorted from blood, sampled in a trial of the OX40 agonist ivuxolimab. The source is an adult with an advanced solid tumor such as melanoma, head and neck, liver or kidney cancer. CDR3s include the opening cysteine and the closing phenylalanine or tryptophan. D genes are given only for firm matches. Some rows have no size entry. The others give once, few or many, or a class for an expanded clone.

j_call,d_call,v_call,clone_size,cdr3_aa,cdr3_nt
TRBJ1-5,-,TRBV2,-,CASRTQSNQPQHF,TGTGCCAGCAGGACCCAGAGCAATCAGCCCCAGCATTTT
TRBJ1-1,TRBD1,TRBV2,-,CASTGQGAQNTEAFF,TGTGCCAGCACTGGACAGGGGGCGCAGAACACTGAAGCTTTCTTT
TRBJ2-2,TRBD2,TRBV5-1,-,CASTALAGAAGELFF,TGCGCCAGCACCGCTCTAGCGGGAGCTGCCGGGGAGCTGTTTTTT
TRBJ1-2,-,TRBV7-3,-,CASSLAFGGDYGYTF,TGTGCCAGCAGCTTAGCTTTTGGCGGCGACTATGGCTACACCTTC
TRBJ1-2,-,TRBV7-2,few,CASRIPGGTRGYTF,TGTGCCAGCAGGATCCCGGGGGGAACCCGTGGCTACACCTTC
TRBJ1-6,TRBD1,TRBV28,-,CASRPGGANSPLHF,TGTGCCAGCAGACCAGGGGGCGCGAACTCACCCCTCCACTTT
TRBJ1-2,-,TRBV28,-,CATEGQNYGYTF,TGTGCCACCGAAGGACAGAACTATGGCTACACCTTC
TRBJ2-7,TRBD1,TRBV5-6,-,CASSRTGRTYEQYF,TGTGCCAGCAGCCGGACAGGGCGCACCTACGAGCAGTACTTC
TRBJ2-3,TRBD2,TRBV4-1,-,CATSGGPGDTQYF,TGCGCCACTTCGGGAGGGCCGGGAGATACGCAGTATTTT
TRBJ1-2,-,TRBV19,-,CASSTGFRGSYGYTF,TGTGCCAGTAGTACGGGGTTTCGGGGGTCCTATGGCTACACCTTC
TRBJ2-3,TRBD2,TRBV2,-,CAGGTSGRTDTQYF,TGTGCCGGGGGGACTAGCGGACGCACAGATACGCAGTATTTT
TRBJ2-2,-,TRBV18,-,CASSPGHPTGELFF,TGTGCCAGCTCACCGGGACACCCAACCGGGGAGCTGTTTTTT
TRBJ1-6,-,TRBV6-1,few,CASSLETVGRSPLHF,TGTGCCAGCAGCCTAGAGACGGTGGGGCGTTCACCCCTCCACTTT
TRBJ1-3,TRBD1,TRBV4-2,-,CASSQLTGVGLGNTIYF,TGTGCCAGCAGCCAGTTAACAGGGGTTGGCCTTGGAAACACCATATATTTT
TRBJ1-1,-,TRBV28,-,CASSTIGERGAEAFF,TGTGCCAGCAGCACCATTGGGGAGCGAGGGGCTGAAGCTTTCTTT
TRBJ2-7,-,TRBV5-1,-,CASSRDLYEQYF,TGCGCCAGCAGCAGGGACCTCTACGAGCAGTACTTC
TRBJ1-1,TRBD1,TRBV6-4,-,CASSRTGLNTEAFF,TGTGCCAGCAGCAGGACAGGGCTGAACACTGAAGCTTTCTTT
TRBJ1-1,TRBD1,TRBV15,-,CATSRPGPGGTEAFF,TGTGCCACCAGCAGACCCGGCCCAGGGGGAACTGAAGCTTTCTTT
TRBJ2-1,TRBD2,TRBV7-6,-,CASSLREVTYNEQFF,TGTGCCAGCAGCTTACGGGAGGTTACCTACAATGAGCAGTTCTTC
TRBJ2-2,-,TRBV13,once,CASGFSGGTNTGELFF,TGTGCCAGCGGATTCTCAGGGGGGACCAACACCGGGGAGCTGTTTTTT
TRBJ2-7,-,TRBV5-1,-,CASTPFESSYEQYF,TGCGCCAGCACCCCTTTCGAGAGCTCCTACGAGCAGTACTTC
TRBJ2-1,-,TRBV9,-,CASSVANGGLYNEQFF,TGTGCCAGCAGCGTAGCCAACGGGGGGCTCTACAATGAGCAGTTCTTC
TRBJ2-3,-,TRBV11-2,-,CASSRTGTDTQYF,TGTGCCAGCAGCAGGACTGGCACAGATACGCAGTATTTT
TRBJ2-1,-,TRBV15,-,CATSRDTRDSYNEQFF,TGTGCCACCAGCAGAGATACCAGGGACTCCTACAATGAGCAGTTCTTC
TRBJ1-5,-,TRBV5-8,-,CASSFVQTSNSNQPQHF,TGTGCCAGCAGCTTCGTCCAGACGTCGAATAGCAATCAGCCCCAGCATTTT
TRBJ1-2,-,TRBV29-1,-,CSVEGGRGDGYTF,TGCAGCGTTGAAGGGGGCAGGGGCGATGGCTACACCTTC
TRBJ2-1,-,TRBV14,once,CASSQGGTFDSYNEQFF,TGTGCCAGCAGCCAAGGGGGGACGTTCGACTCCTACAATGAGCAGTTCTTC
TRBJ2-5,TRBD1,TRBV7-3,-,CASSATGFQETQYF,TGTGCCAGCAGCGCGACAGGGTTCCAAGAGACCCAGTACTTC
TRBJ2-5,TRBD1,TRBV9,-,CASSVGDRMGTQYF,TGTGCCAGCAGCGTTGGGGACAGGATGGGGACCCAGTACTTC
TRBJ1-2,-,TRBV2,once,CASSRDGIVYGYTF,TGTGCCAGCAGCCGGGACGGAATTGTGTATGGCTACACCTTC
TRBJ1-1,-,TRBV28,-,CLTRLHTEAFF,TGCCTGACCCGACTCCACACTGAAGCTTTCTTT
TRBJ2-7,-,TRBV13,-,CASSPDGQSSYEQYF,TGTGCCAGCAGCCCCGACGGGCAGAGCTCCTACGAGCAGTACTTC
TRBJ1-5,TRBD1,TRBV28,-,CASSRTGYNQPQHF,TGTGCCAGCAGCCGGACAGGGTACAATCAGCCCCAGCATTTT
TRBJ2-7,TRBD2,TRBV9,-,CASSAGLAGYEQYF,TGTGCCAGCAGCGCGGGACTAGCGGGGTACGAGCAGTACTTC
TRBJ1-4,-,TRBV19,-,CASSRGSYSEKLFF,TGTGCCAGTAGTAGGGGAAGCTACTCTGAAAAACTGTTTTTT
TRBJ2-6,-,TRBV5-8,-,CASDRGGGANVLTF,TGTGCCAGCGATCGGGGTGGTGGGGCCAACGTCCTGACTTTC
TRBJ2-7,TRBD1,TRBV6-1,-,CASSPDRTGRNF,TGTGCCAGCAGCCCCGACAGGACAGGGAGGAACTTC
TRBJ2-1,-,TRBV7-2,-,CASSYIREREQFF,TGTGCCAGCAGCTATATCCGGGAGCGTGAGCAGTTCTTC
TRBJ2-7,-,TRBV18,-,CASSPRGYEQYF,TGTGCCAGCTCACCACGTGGCTACGAGCAGTACTTC
TRBJ2-2,-,TRBV9,once,CASSASMIKAGELFF,TGTGCCAGCAGCGCTAGTATGATCAAGGCCGGGGAGCTGTTTTTT
TRBJ1-2,-,TRBV7-9,-,CASSPLGPQGGDYGYTF,TGTGCCAGCAGCCCCTTGGGCCCCCAGGGTGGTGACTATGGCTACACCTTC
TRBJ2-7,-,TRBV2,-,CASGRLASSYEQYF,TGTGCCAGCGGACGACTCGCGAGCTCCTACGAGCAGTACTTC
TRBJ2-5,-,TRBV6-6,-,CASRRAYQETQYF,TGTGCCAGCAGGCGGGCCTACCAAGAGACCCAGTACTTC
TRBJ2-1,-,TRBV28,-,CASFTSSEQFF,TGTGCCAGCTTTACGTCTAGCGAGCAGTTCTTC
TRBJ2-7,TRBD2,TRBV5-6,-,CASRLAGKVEQYF,TGTGCCAGTCGACTAGCGGGGAAGGTCGAGCAGTACTTC
TRBJ2-5,-,TRBV7-9,-,CASSFRGKETQYF,TGTGCCAGCAGCTTCCGTGGGAAGGAGACCCAGTACTTC
TRBJ2-3,TRBD1,TRBV27,-,CASRHLIGTGNADTQYF,TGTGCCAGCAGACATTTAATAGGGACAGGGAACGCAGATACGCAGTATTTT
TRBJ1-3,-,TRBV7-9,-,CASSLPRGVGNTIYF,TGTGCCAGCAGCTTACCGAGGGGCGTTGGAAACACCATATATTTT
TRBJ1-1,TRBD1,TRBV28,-,CATRARQGRVNTEAFF,TGTGCCACGAGAGCTCGACAGGGGCGGGTGAACACTGAAGCTTTCTTT
TRBJ2-2,TRBD2,TRBV7-2,-,CASSLGLAGNTGELFF,TGTGCCAGCAGCTTAGGACTAGCGGGGAACACCGGGGAGCTGTTTTTT
TRBJ2-7,TRBD2,TRBV19,once,CASSMGGDSYEQYF,TGTGCCAGTAGTATGGGAGGGGATTCCTACGAGCAGTACTTC
TRBJ1-4,-,TRBV28,once,CASSLRGGNEKLFF,TGTGCCAGCAGTTTACGGGGTGGGAATGAAAAACTGTTTTTT
TRBJ1-6,TRBD1,TRBV5-8,once,CASSLRTGILSPLHF,TGTGCCAGCAGCCTGAGGACAGGGATCTTATCACCCCTCCACTTT
TRBJ1-2,TRBD1,TRBV7-2,-,CASSLGTGTGFANYGYTF,TGTGCCAGCAGCTTAGGAACCGGGACAGGGTTTGCTAACTATGGCTACACCTTC
TRBJ2-6,TRBD1,TRBV28,-,CASSSIRLWVRGNSGANVLTF,TGTGCCAGCAGTTCTATCCGGCTATGGGTCAGGGGGAATTCTGGGGCCAACGTCCTGACTTTC
TRBJ1-2,-,TRBV21-1,-,CASSKDGNYGYTF,TGTGCCAGCAGCAAAGACGGTAACTATGGCTACACCTTC
TRBJ2-5,TRBD1,TRBV5-4,-,CASSWDREGQYF,TGTGCCAGCAGCTGGGACAGGGAGGGCCAGTACTTC
TRBJ2-2,-,TRBV4-1,-,CASSHPTRTGELFF,TGCGCCAGCAGCCACCCGACCAGGACCGGGGAGCTGTTTTTT
TRBJ2-2,-,TRBV7-2,-,CASGLNTGELFF,TGTGCCAGCGGACTTAACACCGGGGAGCTGTTTTTT